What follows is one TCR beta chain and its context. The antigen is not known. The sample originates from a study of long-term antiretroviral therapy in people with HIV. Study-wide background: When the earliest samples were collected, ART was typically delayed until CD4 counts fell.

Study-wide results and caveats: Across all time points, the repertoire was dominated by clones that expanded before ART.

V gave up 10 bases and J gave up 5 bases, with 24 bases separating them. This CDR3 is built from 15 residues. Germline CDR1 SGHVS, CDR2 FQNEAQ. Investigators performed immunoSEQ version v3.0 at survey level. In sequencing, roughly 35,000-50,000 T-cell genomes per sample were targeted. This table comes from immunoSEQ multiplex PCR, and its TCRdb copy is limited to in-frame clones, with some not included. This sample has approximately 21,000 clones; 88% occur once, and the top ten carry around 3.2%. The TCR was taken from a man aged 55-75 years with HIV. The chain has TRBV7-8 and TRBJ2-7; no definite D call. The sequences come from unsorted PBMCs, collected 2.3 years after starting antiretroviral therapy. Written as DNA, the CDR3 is TGTGCCATCCTCCCGGGTACGGCTGCCGATAACGAGCAGTACTTC. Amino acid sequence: CAILPGTAADNEQYF. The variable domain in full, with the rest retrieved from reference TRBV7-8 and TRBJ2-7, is GAGVSQSPRYKVAKRGQDVALRCDPISGHVSLFWYQQALGQGPEFLTYFQNEAQLDKSGLPSDRFFAERPEGSVSTLKIQRTQQEDSAVYLCAILPGTAADNEQYFGPGTRLTVT.